Detailed here is one T cell receptor (beta chain). V trimming: 0 bases; J trimming: 6 bases; junction bases outside the gene matches: 4. The length of the CDR3 is 15 residues. In germline, CDR1 is MNHNS, CDR2 SASEGT. This record belongs to a study of cytomegalovirus exposure and HLA in healthy donors. The PCR had 60 Vbeta and 13 Jbeta primers. Some clones are missing from TCRdb's copy, which holds only in-frame ones; the method was immunoSEQ multiplex PCR. The listing contains roughly 50,000 clones. This sequence originates from a woman in her thirties or forties in good health and CMV-seronegative. The chain carries TRBV6-1 and TRBJ1-3; TRBD1 aligns across 8 bases. The sample comprised PBMCs. The CDR3: CASSEAGQGANTIYF. The CDR3 DNA follows: TGTGCCAGCAGTGAAGCCGGACAGGGAGCAAACACCATATATTTT.